The next 25 T cell receptor beta chains were all read from a single sample in a study of neurological immune-mediated disorders. From the 5' RACE reads, TCRdb called clonotypes with MiXCR, one entry per CDR3 protein. The table has 30,000 to 45,000 distinct CDR3 sequences, over 9% seen once. The sequencing input was PBMCs. The origin of the receptors is a woman in her 30s with HTLV-1-associated myelopathy (HAM/TSP).

This clonotype has ten or more counts. The rearrangement uses TRBV20-1 and TRBJ2-6; D is undetermined. Per the germline V gene, CDR1 is DFQATT and CDR2 is SNEGSKA (reference sequence). The CDR3 has 14 amino acids. The ends were cut back, 3 bases at V and 0 bases at J, with 6 bases in the middle. CDR3 coding DNA: TGCAGTGCTAGGAGTGGCTCTGGGGCCAACGTCCTGACTTTC. This translates into CSARSGSGANVLTF.

Many counts were recorded for this clonotype. The chain combines TRBV12-3 or TRBV12-4 with TRBJ1-3, with D uncertain. CDR3 size: 16 residues. The V gene lost 6 bases and the J gene lost 0 bases, with 15 bases spanning the gap. CDR3 nucleotide sequence: TGTGCCAGCAGACCCACATACCGATCCTCTGGAAACACCATATATTTT. The encoded protein is CASRPTYRSSGNTIYF.

Ten or more counts support this clonotype. The genes are TRBV5-1 and TRBJ1-4, with D possibly TRBD1 on 6 matching bases. Germline values: CDR1 SGHRS, CDR2 YFSETQ. V lost 0 bases to trimming and J lost 4 bases, with 10 bases between them. CDR3 length: 15 residues. CDR3 in amino acids: CASSLGQVNNEKLFF. In DNA, the CDR3 is TGCGCCAGCAGCTTGGGACAGGTCAATAATGAAAAACTGTTTTTT.

This clonotype was seen at least ten times. This CDR3 reads CASGQSIDRGRGVNTEAFF. For the CDR3, the DNA is TGTGCCAGCGGCCAAAGCATAGACAGGGGAAGAGGGGTGAACACTGAAGCTTTCTTT. V and J are TRBV6-5 and TRBJ1-1; 8 positions agree with TRBD1. Germline assignment: CDR1 MNHEY and CDR2 SVGAGI. The CDR3 contains 19 residues. Trimming took 8 bases from V and 0 from J; bases not matched to a gene: 20.

This clonotype was seen ten or more times. The chain links TRBV12-3 or TRBV12-4 to TRBJ2-7; D is uncertain. There are 12 residues in the CDR3. V shed 5 bases and J shed 4 bases, with 9 bases lying between them. The DNA for the CDR3 is TGTGCCAGCAGTGGGGTGGGGTACGAGCAGTACTTC. Encoded protein: CASSGVGYEQYF.

This clonotype was recorded many times. The chain is built from TRBV5-6 and TRBJ2-7; D gene unclear. The CDR3 consists of 11 residues. V lost 1 base to trimming and J lost 7 bases, with 6 bases between them. Germline V lookup: CDR1 SGHDT, CDR2 YYEEEE. Written as DNA, the CDR3 is TGTGCCAGCAGCTTGATGGGTGAGCAGTACTTC. Its translation is CASSLMGEQYF. Filled out from reference TRBV5-6 and TRBJ2-7, the complete variable domain reads DAGVTQSPTHLIKTRGQQVTLRCSPKSGHDTVSWYQQALGQGPQFIFQYYEEEERQRGNFPDRFSGHQFPNYSSELNVNALLLGDSALYLCASSLMGEQYFGPGTRLTVT.

This clonotype appeared many times. The rearrangement uses TRBV24-1 and TRBJ2-1, with 11 nucleotides matching TRBD2. There are 15 residues in the CDR3. Trimming removed 0 bases from V and 9 bases from J; junction bases left unmatched: 3. Germline CDR1 is KGHDR and CDR2 is SFDVKD. CDR3 amino acids: CATSDLSSGGTEQFF. The CDR3 nucleotides read TGTGCCACCAGTGATTTGTCTAGCGGGGGGACTGAGCAGTTCTTC.

This clonotype was recorded many times. The rearrangement joins TRBV20-1 to TRBJ2-3; D is ambiguous. V lost 2 bases and J lost 6, with 12 bases in between. This CDR3 spans 13 amino acids. Germline loops: CDR1 DFQATT, CDR2 SNEGSKA (reference sequence). CDR3 loop: CSARWRLGDTQYF. CDR3 nucleotides: TGCAGTGCTAGATGGCGCCTTGGGGATACGCAGTATTTT.

The sample holds many counts of this clonotype. The rearrangement uses TRBV2 and TRBJ1-1; TRBD1 matches 8 bases. There are 14 residues in the CDR3. The V gene's germline CDR1 is SNHLY and CDR2 FYNNEI. Germline trimming cut 10 bases from V and 2 bases from J; bases unmatched to any gene: 9. The CDR3 DNA is TGTGCCATCCCGACCAGGGGGCGCAACACTGAAGCTTTCTTT. Protein product: CAIPTRGRNTEAFF.

This clonotype was detected many times. The chain couples TRBV6-5 to TRBJ1-2, with 7 bases lining up with TRBD1. Germline-derived CDR1 and CDR2 are MNHEY and SVGAGI. Trimming at V came to 5 bases and at J to 7 bases, leaving 13 bases not matched to a gene. This CDR3 has 15 amino acids. CDR3 nucleotide sequence: TGTGCCAGCAGTCCCGCAGGGGGTACAAGGGGTGGCTACACCTTC. Its protein is CASSPAGGTRGGYTF.

The table lists this clonotype with many counts. The chain links TRBV5-1 to TRBJ2-7, with 8 bases fitting TRBD1. The CDR3 covers 15 residues. V dropped 0 bases and J dropped 2; count of bases not matched to a gene: 4. Germline values: CDR1 SGHRS, CDR2 YFSETQ. CDR3 bases: TGCGCCAGCAGCTTGGAGCAGGGGGCCCCCTACGAGCAGTACTTC. Amino acid sequence: CASSLEQGAPYEQYF.

This clonotype was picked up many times. The chain joins TRBV20-1 to TRBJ2-1; a weak D match, TRBD1 (5 bases). The CDR3 length is 13 residues. The V gene lost 3 bases and the J gene lost 3 bases, with 9 bases spanning the gap. Germline CDR1 DFQATT, CDR2 SNEGSKA (reference sequence). The CDR3 nucleotides are TGCAGTGCTAGCAGCGACAGCTACAATGAGCAGTTCTTC. It encodes CSASSDSYNEQFF.

This clonotype came up a few times. This chain connects TRBV5-6 to TRBJ2-3, with TRBD2 as a possible D gene (5 bases). Germline values: CDR1 SGHDT, CDR2 YYEEEE. The CDR3 has 12 amino acids. V lost 2 bases and J 6 bases, leaving 7 bases between the germline ends. CDR3 protein: CASSFPSDTQYF. Written as DNA, the CDR3 is TGTGCCAGCAGCTTCCCTAGCGATACGCAGTATTTT.

This clonotype showed up many times. This chain joins TRBV5-1 and TRBJ1-3, with 8 positions matching TRBD1. V was pared by 4 bases and J by 2 bases, with 2 bases of the junction left unmatched. The CDR3 is 14 residues long. The germline CDR1 and CDR2 sequences are SGHRS and YFSETQ. The CDR3 reads CASSAGQAGNTIYF. CDR3 sequence (DNA): TGCGCCAGCAGCGCGGGACAGGCTGGAAACACCATATATTTT. Full variable domain (missing parts from reference TRBV5-1 and TRBJ1-3): KAGVTQTPRYLIKTRGQQVTLSCSPISGHRSVSWYQQTPGQGLQFLFEYFSETQRNKGNFPGRFSGRQFSNSRSEMNVSTLELGDSALYLCASSAGQAGNTIYFGEGSWLTVV.

This clonotype has at least ten counts. The chain carries TRBV19 and TRBJ1-1; D unresolved. In germline, CDR1 is LNHDA, CDR2 SQIVND (reference sequence). The CDR3 consists of 15 residues. V lost 3 bases, J lost 1 base, and 12 bases lay in between. DNA of the CDR3: TGTGCCAGTAGTATTCCAAGGACGGCGAACACTGAAGCTTTCTTT. Encoded protein: CASSIPRTANTEAFF. Using reference TRBV19 and TRBJ1-1 for the parts outside the CDR3, the full variable domain is DGGITQSPKYLFRKEGQNVTLSCEQNLNHDAMYWYRQDPGQGLRLIYYSQIVNDFQKGDIAEGYSVSREKKESFPLTVTSAQKNPTAFYLCASSIPRTANTEAFFGQGTRLTVV.

In this sample, this clonotype turned up many times. The V gene is TRBV14, the J gene TRBJ2-2, with 7 nucleotides matching TRBD1. This CDR3 spans 14 amino acids. The germline V gene encodes CDR1 SGHDN and CDR2 FVKESK. The V gene end was trimmed by 0 bases and the J gene end by 5 bases; junction bases not matched to a gene: 0. DNA of the CDR3: TGTGCCAGCAGCCAAGAGGGACAGACCGGGGAGCTGTTTTTT. Translation gives CASSQEGQTGELFF. The entire variable domain, with the rest obtained from reference TRBV14 and TRBJ2-2, is as follows: EAGVTQFPSHSVIEKGQTVTLRCDPISGHDNLYWYRRVMGKEIKFLLHFVKESKQDESGMPNNRFLAERTGGTYSTLKVQPAELEDSGVYFCASSQEGQTGELFFGEGSRLTVL.

The chain recombines TRBV5-6 with TRBJ1-1, with D perhaps TRBD1 (5 bases). Trimming removed 3 bases from V and 1 base from J, with 16 bases in between. Germline CDR1 is SGHDT and CDR2 is YYEEEE. The CDR3 contains 16 residues. CDR3 region: CASSWGLGLGNTEAFF. Written as DNA, the CDR3 is TGTGCCAGCAGCTGGGGGTTAGGGCTAGGGAACACTGAAGCTTTCTTT.

Ten or more counts support this clonotype. The genes are TRBV6-5 and TRBJ2-7; 7 nucleotides match TRBD2. Germline V lookup: CDR1 MNHEY, CDR2 SVGAGI. Trimming at V came to 6 bases and at J to 1 base, leaving 12 bases not matched to a gene. This CDR3 comprises 16 residues. The CDR3 protein is CASSRAVGGKSYEQYF. CDR3 DNA sequence: TGTGCCAGCAGCCGAGCCGTGGGGGGGAAATCCTACGAGCAGTACTTC.

This clonotype was observed many times. V gene TRBV7-2 combines with J gene TRBJ1-6; TRBD1 is a possible D gene (6 bases). The CDR3 totals 16 residues. V lost 0 bases and J lost 10, with 16 bases in between. In germline, CDR1 is SGHTA, CDR2 FQGNSA. The CDR3 nucleotides read TGTGCCAGCAGCTTAGCCGGGACATTGGCTAGATCACCCCTCCACTTT. Translated: CASSLAGTLARSPLHF.

This clonotype was picked up many times. This chain joins TRBV6-2 or TRBV6-3 and TRBJ2-7; 10 bases are shared with TRBD1. Germline values: CDR1 MNHEY, CDR2 SVGEGT. CDR3 size: 15 residues. J gave up 4 bases and V 6 bases, and 9 bases lay outside the gene matches. The CDR3 spells CASSRDPGQGYEQYF. In DNA form, the CDR3 reads TGTGCCAGCAGCCGCGACCCGGGACAGGGGTACGAGCAGTACTTC.

This clonotype was detected ten times or more. This chain uses TRBV12-3 or TRBV12-4 with TRBJ1-1; D is perhaps TRBD1 (5 bases). This CDR3 contains 14 residues. Trimming pared 11 bases from V and 1 base from J, leaving 17 bases between. CDR3 nucleotides: TGTGCCGGCGATCCGGGGCCATGGAACACTGAAGCTTTCTTT. This codes for CAGDPGPWNTEAFF.

At least ten counts were recorded for this clonotype. The chain combines TRBV6-6 with TRBJ2-5; D might be TRBD1 (6 bases). This CDR3 is built from 12 residues. Trimming removed 9 bases from V and 2 bases from J, with 10 bases in between. Per germline, CDR1 MNHNY and CDR2 SVGAGI (reference sequence). The CDR3 here is CASRQGQETQYF. CDR3 DNA sequence: TGTGCCAGTAGGCAGGGGCAAGAGACCCAGTACTTC.

This clonotype was seen many times. J is TRBJ1-2 and V is TRBV12-3 or TRBV12-4, with a weak D call TRBD1 (5 bases). The V and J ends lost 2 bases and 8 bases respectively, with 9 bases between them. This CDR3 region has 12 residues. Here the CDR3 reads CASSLRGNGYTF. The CDR3 region has the DNA TGTGCCAGCAGTTTACGGGGGAACGGCTACACCTTC.

The table lists this clonotype with many counts. The rearrangement links TRBV7-8 to TRBJ1-1, with D unresolved. This CDR3 comprises 13 residues. Trimming removed 1 base from V and 2 bases from J, with 5 bases in between. CDR1 SGHVS and CDR2 FQNEAQ come from the germline V gene. The CDR3 sequence is CASSLDQNTEAFF. In nucleotides, the CDR3 is TGTGCCAGCAGCTTAGATCAAAACACTGAAGCTTTCTTT.

This clonotype came up many times. The rearrangement joins TRBV20-1 to TRBJ2-1, with 7 bases matching TRBD1. V lost 6 bases to trimming and J lost 7 bases; unmatched junction nucleotides: 6. Germline V gives CDR1 DFQATT, CDR2 SNEGSKA (reference sequence). CDR3 length: 12 residues. The CDR3 protein is CSAGQRGNEQFF. As DNA, the CDR3 is TGCAGTGCGGGACAGCGAGGGAATGAGCAGTTCTTC.